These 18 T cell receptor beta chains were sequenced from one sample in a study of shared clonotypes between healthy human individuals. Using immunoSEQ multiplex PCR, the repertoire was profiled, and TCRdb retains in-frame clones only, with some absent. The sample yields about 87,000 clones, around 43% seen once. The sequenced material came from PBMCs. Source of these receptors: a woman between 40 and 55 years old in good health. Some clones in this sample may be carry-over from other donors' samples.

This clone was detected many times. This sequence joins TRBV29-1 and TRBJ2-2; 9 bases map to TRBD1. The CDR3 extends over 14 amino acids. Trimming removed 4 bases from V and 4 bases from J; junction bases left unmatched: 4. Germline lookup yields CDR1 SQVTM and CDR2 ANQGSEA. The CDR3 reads CSVGTGVATGELFF. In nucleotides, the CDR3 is TGCAGCGTTGGGACAGGGGTGGCCACCGGGGAGCTGTTTTTT.

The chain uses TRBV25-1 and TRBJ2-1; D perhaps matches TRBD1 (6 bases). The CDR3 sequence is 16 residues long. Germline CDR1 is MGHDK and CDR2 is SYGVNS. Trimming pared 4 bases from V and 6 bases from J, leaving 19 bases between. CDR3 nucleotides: TGTGCCAGCAGTGCCTCCCACGTGGTGGGGGCCAATGAGCAGTTCTTC. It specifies CASSASHVVGANEQFF. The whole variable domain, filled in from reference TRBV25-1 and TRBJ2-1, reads EADIYQTPRYLVIGTGKKITLECSQTMGHDKMYWYQQDPGMELHLIHYSYGVNSTEKGDLSSESTVSRIRTEHFPLTLESARPSHTSQYLCASSASHVVGANEQFFGPGTRLTVL.

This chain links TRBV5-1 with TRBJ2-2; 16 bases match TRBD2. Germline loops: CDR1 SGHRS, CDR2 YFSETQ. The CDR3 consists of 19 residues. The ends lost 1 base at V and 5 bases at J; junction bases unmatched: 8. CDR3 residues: CASSLNSPGLAGGTGELFF. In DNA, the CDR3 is TGCGCCAGCAGCTTGAATTCCCCGGGACTAGCGGGAGGGACCGGGGAGCTGTTTTTT.

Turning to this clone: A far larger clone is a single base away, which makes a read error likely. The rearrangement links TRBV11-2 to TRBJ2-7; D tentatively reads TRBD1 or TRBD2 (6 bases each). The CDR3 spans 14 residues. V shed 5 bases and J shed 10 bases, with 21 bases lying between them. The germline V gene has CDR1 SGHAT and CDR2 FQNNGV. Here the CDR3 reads CASSPTLGGPSQYF. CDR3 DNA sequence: TGTGCCAGCAGCCCAACCCTAGGGGGGCCAAGCCAGTACTTC.

CDR3 in amino acids: CSVDQGDGDEQYF. CDR3 DNA: TGCAGCGTTGACCAGGGCGACGGCGACGAGCAGTACTTC. The chain combines TRBV29-1 with TRBJ2-5; tentatively, D is TRBD1 (5 bases). The J call is uncertain, as TRBJ2-7 better fits the DNA end. CDR1 and CDR2 (germline): SQVTM, ANQGSEA. CDR3 length: 13 residues.

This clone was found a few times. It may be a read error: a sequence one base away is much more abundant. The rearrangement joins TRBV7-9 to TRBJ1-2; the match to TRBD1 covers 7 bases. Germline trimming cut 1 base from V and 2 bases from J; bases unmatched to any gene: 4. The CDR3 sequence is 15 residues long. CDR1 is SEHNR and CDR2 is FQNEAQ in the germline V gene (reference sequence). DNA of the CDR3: TGTGCCAGCAGCTTAGGAGGGGGCTCGAACTATGGCTACACCTTC. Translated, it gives CASSLGGGSNYGYTF.

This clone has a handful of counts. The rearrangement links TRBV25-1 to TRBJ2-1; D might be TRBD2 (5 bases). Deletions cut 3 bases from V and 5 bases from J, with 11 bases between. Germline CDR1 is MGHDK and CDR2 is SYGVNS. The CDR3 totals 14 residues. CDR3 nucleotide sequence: TGTGCCAGCAGTGATAGGAGGTTTAACAATGAGCAGTTCTTC. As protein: CASSDRRFNNEQFF.

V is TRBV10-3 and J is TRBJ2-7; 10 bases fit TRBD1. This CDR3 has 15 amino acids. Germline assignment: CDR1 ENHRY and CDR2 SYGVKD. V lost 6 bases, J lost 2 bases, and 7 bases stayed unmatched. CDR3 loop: CAISGVGQGTYEQYF. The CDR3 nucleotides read TGTGCCATCAGCGGAGTGGGACAGGGGACCTACGAGCAGTACTTC.

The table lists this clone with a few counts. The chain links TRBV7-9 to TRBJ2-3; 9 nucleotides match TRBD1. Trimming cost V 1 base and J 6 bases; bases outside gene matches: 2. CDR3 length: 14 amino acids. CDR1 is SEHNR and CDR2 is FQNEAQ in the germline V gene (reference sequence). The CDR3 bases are TGTGCCAGCAGCTTAGGGACAGGGGCGGATACGCAGTATTTT. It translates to CASSLGTGADTQYF.

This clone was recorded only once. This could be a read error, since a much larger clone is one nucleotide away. CDR3 nucleotide sequence: TGTGCCTGGAAGGCCGGCTATGGCTACACCTTC. Protein sequence: CAWKAGYGYTF. The chain links TRBV30 to TRBJ1-2; the D is unclear. The germline V and J ends were trimmed by 4 bases and 4 bases, with 7 bases remaining between them. CDR1 and CDR2 from the germline V gene are GTSNPN and SVGIG (reference sequence). This CDR3 contains 11 residues. Using reference TRBV30 and TRBJ1-2 for the parts outside the CDR3, the full variable domain is SQTIHQWPATLVQPVGSPLSLECTVEGTSNPNLYWYRQAAGRGLQLLFYSVGIGQISSEVPQNLSASRPQDRQFILSSKKLLLSDSGFYLCAWKAGYGYTFGSGTRLTVV.

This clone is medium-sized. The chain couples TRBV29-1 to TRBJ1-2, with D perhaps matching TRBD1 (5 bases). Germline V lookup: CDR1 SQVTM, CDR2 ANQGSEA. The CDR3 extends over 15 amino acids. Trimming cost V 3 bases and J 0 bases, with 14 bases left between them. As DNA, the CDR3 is TGCAGCGTTGATGGAGGGGCAAGAGCTAACTATGGCTACACCTTC. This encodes CSVDGGARANYGYTF.

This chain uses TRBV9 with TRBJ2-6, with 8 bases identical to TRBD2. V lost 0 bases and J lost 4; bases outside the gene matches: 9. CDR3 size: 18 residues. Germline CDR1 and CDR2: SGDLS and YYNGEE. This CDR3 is CASSVAGSGSAGANVLTF. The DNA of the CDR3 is TGTGCCAGCAGCGTAGCTGGAAGCGGGAGTGCCGGGGCCAACGTCCTGACTTTC.

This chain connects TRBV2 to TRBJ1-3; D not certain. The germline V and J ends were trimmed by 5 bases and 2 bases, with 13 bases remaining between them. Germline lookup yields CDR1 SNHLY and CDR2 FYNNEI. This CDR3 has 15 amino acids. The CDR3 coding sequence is TGTGCCAGCAGTAATCTGGAGGTTACTGGAAACACCATATATTTT. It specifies CASSNLEVTGNTIYF.

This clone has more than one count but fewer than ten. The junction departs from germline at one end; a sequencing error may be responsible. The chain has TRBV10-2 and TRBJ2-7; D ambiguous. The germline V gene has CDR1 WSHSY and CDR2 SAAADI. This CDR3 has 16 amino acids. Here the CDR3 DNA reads TGCGCCAGCAGTGAGTCGAGGTGGGCCAGCTCCCACGAGCAGTACTTC. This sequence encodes CASSESRWASSHEQYF.

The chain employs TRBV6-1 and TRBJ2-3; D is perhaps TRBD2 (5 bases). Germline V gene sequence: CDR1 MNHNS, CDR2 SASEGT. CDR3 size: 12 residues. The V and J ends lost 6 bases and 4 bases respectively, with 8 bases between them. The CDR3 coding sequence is TGTGCCAGCAGAAGAGGGCCAGATACGCAGTATTTT. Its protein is CASRRGPDTQYF.

CDR3: CASSFSRTGTYGYTF. CDR3 coding DNA: TGTGCCAGCAGTTTCTCGAGGACAGGGACCTATGGCTACACCTTC. This chain joins TRBV27 and TRBJ1-2; 8 bases fit TRBD1. With 3 bases clipped from V and 4 bases from J, the junction kept 7 bases outside the gene matches. The CDR3 runs to 15 residues. Germline V gives CDR1 MNHEY, CDR2 SMNVEV (reference sequence).

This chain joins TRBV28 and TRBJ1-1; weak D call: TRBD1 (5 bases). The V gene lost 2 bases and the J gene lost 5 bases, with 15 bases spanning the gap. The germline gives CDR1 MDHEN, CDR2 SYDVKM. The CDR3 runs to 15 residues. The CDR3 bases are TGTGCCAGCAGTTTAGGGAGGGGCGCGGGTACTGAAGCTTTCTTT. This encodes CASSLGRGAGTEAFF.

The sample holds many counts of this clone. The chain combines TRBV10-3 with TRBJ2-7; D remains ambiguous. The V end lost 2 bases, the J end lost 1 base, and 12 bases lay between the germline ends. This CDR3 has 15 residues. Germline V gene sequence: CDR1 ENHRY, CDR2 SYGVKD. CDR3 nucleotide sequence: TGTGCCATCAGTGAGGGGCCTTCGTCGTCCTACGAGCAGTACTTC. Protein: CAISEGPSSSYEQYF.